The 14 T cell receptor beta chains below all came from one sample that was sequenced in a study of cytomegalovirus exposure and HLA in healthy donors. This PCR relied on a set of 60 Vbeta primers and 13 Jbeta primers. Sequenced by immunoSEQ multiplex PCR; TCRdb stores in-frame clones only, minus some. The sample includes 85,000 to 130,000 clones, around 10% of them seen just once. Sequenced: PBMCs. These receptors came from a man in his forties or fifties in good health and CMV-seropositive.

The V and J genes are TRBV5-4 and TRBJ2-1; D is perhaps TRBD2 (6 bases). The germline V gene encodes CDR1 SGHNT and CDR2 YYREEE (reference sequence). This CDR3 comprises 15 residues. With 3 bases removed from V and 4 bases from J, the gap between germline ends came to 14 bases. The CDR3 nucleotides are TGTGCCAGCAGCTCGCGGGATAGCTTTTACAATGAGCAGTTCTTC. Encoded protein: CASSSRDSFYNEQFF.

The chain links TRBV7-2 to TRBJ2-3, with TRBD2 matching 7 bases. CDR3 length: 17 amino acids. V shed 1 base, J shed 5 bases, and the junction held 12 bases outside the gene matches. CDR1 is SGHTA and CDR2 is FQGNSA in the germline V gene. The CDR3 DNA follows: TGTGCCAGCAGCTTAGTCGTTGGGGCGGGAGTCGGAGATACGCAGTATTTT. Amino acid sequence: CASSLVVGAGVGDTQYF.

This chain connects TRBV6-5 to TRBJ2-7, with TRBD1 identical over 10 bases. V lost 4 bases and J lost 5; bases outside the gene matches: 8. Germline V gene data show CDR1 as MNHEY and CDR2 as SVGAGI. There are 15 residues in the CDR3. Written as DNA, the CDR3 is TGTGCCAGCAGTTTCCGGACAGGGGGGGAAGACGAGCAGTACTTC. This encodes CASSFRTGGEDEQYF.

J is TRBJ1-5 and V is TRBV25-1; TRBD1 agrees at 11 bases. CDR3 length equals 16 residues. Unmatched junction bases numbered 4, after V lost 1 base and J lost 5 bases. Germline lookup yields CDR1 MGHDK and CDR2 SYGVNS. Here the CDR3 reads CASSESGQGADQPQHF. The CDR3 nucleotides are TGTGCCAGCAGTGAATCAGGACAGGGGGCCGATCAGCCCCAGCATTTT.

The table lists this clone with a few counts. The J gene is TRBJ2-2, the V gene TRBV28, with D possibly matching TRBD1 (6 bases). CDR3 size: 14 residues. V lost 5 bases and J 1 base, leaving 8 bases between the germline ends. Germline lookup yields CDR1 MDHEN and CDR2 SYDVKM. The CDR3 region has the DNA TGTGCCAGCAGTCGGACAGAGAACACCGGGGAGCTGTTTTTT. It translates to CASSRTENTGELFF.

This clone has a handful of counts. This chain uses TRBV19 with TRBJ2-2; D gene uncertain. The CDR3 covers 16 residues. V shed 5 bases and J shed 2 bases, with 15 bases lying between them. The germline gives CDR1 LNHDA, CDR2 SQIVND (reference sequence). CDR3 in DNA: TGTGCCAGTAGTCCTTTCATGACACCTAACACCGGGGAGCTGTTTTTT. Its translation: CASSPFMTPNTGELFF. The full variable domain, in which reference TRBV19 and TRBJ2-2 provide the parts outside the CDR3, is DGGITQSPKYLFRKEGQNVTLSCEQNLNHDAMYWYRQDPGQGLRLIYYSQIVNDFQKGDIAEGYSVSREKKESFPLTVTSAQKNPTAFYLCASSPFMTPNTGELFFGEGSRLTVL.

The sample holds a few counts of this clone. The CDR3 DNA reads as TGTGCCAGCAGCAACAGGGACGGCGGCGGTTTTTACGAGCAGTACTTC. It specifies CASSNRDGGGFYEQYF. This rearrangement joins TRBV6-6 to TRBJ2-7, with D maybe TRBD1 (6 bases). This CDR3 comprises 16 residues. V shed 6 bases and J shed 4 bases, with 22 bases lying between them. Germline lookup yields CDR1 MNHNY and CDR2 SVGAGI (reference sequence).

The chain has TRBV7-9 and TRBJ1-1; D is unclear. The germline V and J ends were trimmed by 1 base and 1 base, with 7 bases remaining between them. This CDR3 is 14 amino acids long. Germline V gives CDR1 SEHNR, CDR2 FQNEAQ (reference sequence). In nucleotides, the CDR3 is TGTGCCAGCAGCTTAGATCGGGGGAACACTGAAGCTTTCTTT. It yields the protein CASSLDRGNTEAFF.

This chain uses TRBV9 with TRBJ2-7; 11 bases align to TRBD2. With 4 bases clipped from V and 3 bases from J, the junction kept 12 bases outside the gene matches. The germline V gene encodes CDR1 SGDLS and CDR2 YYNGEE. The CDR3 runs to 17 residues. DNA for the CDR3: TGTGCCAGCAGCCCTCGGGATAGCGGGAGGGCCCTCTACGAGCAGTACTTC. Amino acid sequence: CASSPRDSGRALYEQYF.

This clone was found a few times. The chain uses TRBV30 and TRBJ2-1; D is possibly TRBD2 (7 bases). Per germline, CDR1 GTSNPN and CDR2 SVGIG (reference sequence). This CDR3 region has 15 residues. Between the trimmed V and J ends, which lost 0 bases and 4 bases, there was a span of 13 bases. This CDR3 is CAWSVGGGAYNEQFF. The CDR3 bases are TGTGCCTGGAGTGTAGGGGGGGGCGCTTACAATGAGCAGTTCTTC.

The chain recombines TRBV7-2 with TRBJ2-1; 11 bases map to TRBD2. CDR1 SGHTA and CDR2 FQGNSA come from the germline V gene. The CDR3 spans 14 residues. With V trimmed by 9 bases and J by 0 bases, 1 base remained unmatched. Written as DNA, the CDR3 is TGTGCCAGTCTAGCGGGGGGCTCCTACAATGAGCAGTTCTTC. It is translated as CASLAGGSYNEQFF.

This clone came up a few times. The chain has TRBV2 and TRBJ2-7; D unresolved. The V gene's germline CDR1 is SNHLY and CDR2 FYNNEI. This CDR3 is 12 amino acids long. V lost 4 bases and J 0 bases, leaving 4 bases between the germline ends. The CDR3 is CASSVSSYEQYF. Written as DNA, the CDR3 is TGTGCCAGCAGTGTGAGCTCCTACGAGCAGTACTTC.

The chain recombines TRBV29-1 with TRBJ2-7; 8 bases fit TRBD2. The germline CDR1 and CDR2 sequences are SQVTM and ANQGSEA. This CDR3 has 13 amino acids. V was pared by 6 bases and J by 7 bases, with 11 bases of the junction left unmatched. The CDR3 DNA reads as TGCAGCGTCTCCGGGACTAGGGGTGGAGAGCAGTACTTC. It translates to CSVSGTRGGEQYF.

This chain uses TRBV11-2 with TRBJ2-5, with D maybe TRBD1 (7 bases). The CDR3 covers 16 residues. Germline CDR1 reads SGHAT; CDR2 reads FQNNGV. Deletions cut 4 bases from V and 4 bases from J, with 19 bases between. The DNA of the CDR3 is TGTGCCAGCAGCTGGCCAGGGGGGCCAGGAGGAGAGACCCAGTACTTC. It specifies CASSWPGGPGGETQYF. Supplemented by reference TRBV11-2 and TRBJ2-5, the full variable domain reads EAGVAQSPRYKIIEKRQSVAFWCNPISGHATLYWYQQILGQGPKLLIQFQNNGVVDDSQLPKDRFSAERLKGVDSTLKIQPAKLEDSAVYLCASSWPGGPGGETQYFGPGTRLLVL.